This T cell receptor beta chain stems from a study of blood T cells in healthy people across ages. Across the study: Capturing about one barcoded beta molecule per two T cells was achieved by template switching.

Samples each yielded at least 6 micrograms of total RNA. Study-wide results and limits: Researchers said unsorted PBMCs prevented a conclusive naive versus antigen-experienced comparison.

Trimming cost V 4 bases and J 9 bases; bases outside gene matches: 11. Germline CDR1 SNHLY, CDR2 FYNNEI. The CDR3 runs to 14 residues. Concerning this clonotype: Its specificity is unknown.

A second PCR of 7 to 11 cycles used a sample-barcoded 5' primer and a J-beta primer mix. Each cDNA molecule, via a template-switch adaptor with 12 random nucleotides, was tagged. Each CDR3 protein gets one entry after TCRdb re-called the 5' RACE reads with MiXCR. This table holds approximately 1,100,000 distinct CDR3 sequences, under 55% found once. The receptor's source is a woman aged 55-75 years in good health. The rearrangement joins TRBV2 to TRBJ2-5, with 7 bases fitting TRBD2. Sequences were obtained from blood. The CDR3 is CASSVASGTGAQYF. The CDR3, as DNA: TGTGCCAGCAGTGTGGCCAGCGGGACTGGGGCCCAGTACTTC.